This T cell receptor beta chain comes out of a study of blood T cell repertoires in COVID-19. Study information: Samples came from the United States, Italy and Spain, spanning acute and convalescent COVID-19.

Authors' processing steps: It was from reference gene primer amplification that nucleated cell counts were estimated. Assay used: immunoSEQ multiplex PCR; TCRdb lists only in-frame clones, some missing. V and J calls and clone size are given by that table; D and trimming were obtained from the DNA. The sample lists around 70,000 clones, approximately 88% occurring once. There are 15 residues in the CDR3. Per germline, CDR1 LNHDA and CDR2 SQIVND (reference sequence). With V trimmed by 5 bases and J by 7 bases, 9 bases remained unmatched. This sequence joins TRBV19 and TRBJ2-1; 9 bases align to TRBD2. Material: peripheral blood. The clonotype comes from a human donor in a cohort sampled during active COVID-19. The CDR3 protein is CASSLASGVWNEQFF. CDR3 bases: TGTGCCAGTAGTCTGGCTAGCGGGGTTTGGAATGAGCAGTTCTTC.